The present entry profiles one T cell receptor beta chain with its context. Its antigen remains unidentified. PCR was performed a second time for about 7 to 12 cycles using a sample-barcoded 5' primer and a J-beta primer mix. MiXCR, run by TCRdb on the 5' RACE reads, gives a single entry per CDR3 protein. The repertoire holds roughly 2 million distinct CDR3 sequences, with 40% to 55% as singletons. The data belong to a study of blood T cells in healthy people across ages. For the study at large: Every two T cells gave about one barcoded beta molecule via template switching.

General study results and limits: While age rose, TCR beta diversity per million T cells dropped in a roughly linear way.

The V and J ends lost 2 bases and 6 bases, in that order; junction bases with no gene match: 9. The CDR3 totals 16 residues. CDR1 and CDR2 (germline): KGHDR, SFDVKD. Donors were systemically healthy Caucasian individuals from Russia aged 6 to 90 years. Each donor gave 9.5 to 10 milliliters of peripheral blood. The origin of this receptor is a middle-aged woman in good health. The rearrangement links TRBV24-1 to TRBJ2-7, with 10 bases lining up with TRBD1. The source material was blood. CDR3 residues: CATSDSGTGVLSEQYF. The CDR3 DNA reads TGTGCCACCAGTGATTCCGGGACAGGGGTCCTCTCCGAGCAGTACTTC.